One sample yielded the 17 T cell receptor beta chains listed below, sequenced in a study of blood T cell repertoires in COVID-19. Method: immunoSEQ multiplex PCR; TCRdb's copy keeps in-frame clones and lacks some. Of about 160,000 clones detected, around 80% appear once; the ten largest clones hold around 15%. The sequenced sample consisted of peripheral blood. These receptors were obtained from a human donor with acute or convalescent COVID-19. The donor label of this sample is uncertain.

The count of this clone is one. The chain uses TRBV7-2 and TRBJ1-1; 8 nucleotides align to TRBD1. J gave up 10 bases and V 5 bases, and 15 bases lay outside the gene matches. The CDR3 consists of 15 residues. Germline assignment: CDR1 SGHTA and CDR2 FQGNSA. The CDR3 loop is CASSDRPGQGASAFF. The CDR3 coding sequence is TGTGCCAGCAGCGATAGGCCGGGCCAGGGGGCTTCAGCTTTCTTT.

The V and J genes are TRBV10-2 and TRBJ1-2, with 7 bases aligning to TRBD1. Germline CDR1 is WSHSY and CDR2 is SAAADI. The CDR3 is 14 residues long. V dropped 3 bases and J dropped 4; count of bases not matched to a gene: 5. DNA for the CDR3: TGCGCCAGCAGTGAACAGGGGTCGGCCTATGGCTACACCTTC. Its translation: CASSEQGSAYGYTF.

This rearrangement joins TRBV2 to TRBJ1-5; 8 nucleotides agree with TRBD1. CDR1 and CDR2 (germline): SNHLY, FYNNEI. The CDR3 is made up of 15 amino acids. The V gene end was trimmed by 2 bases and the J gene end by 10 bases; junction bases not matched to a gene: 10. The CDR3 DNA reads TGTGCCAGCAGTGAACGAGAAACAGGGGGAGGCCCCCAGCATTTT. Translated: CASSERETGGGPQHF.

The chain carries TRBV7-8 and TRBJ1-5; no clear D gene. The CDR3 totals 17 residues. With 1 base removed from V and 0 bases from J, the gap between germline ends came to 13 bases. CDR1 is SGHVS and CDR2 is FQNEAQ in the germline V gene. The CDR3 coding sequence is TGTGCCAGCAGCTTAGTACGTCGAGGGTATAGCAATCAGCCCCAGCATTTT. Translating it yields CASSLVRRGYSNQPQHF.

This clone has more than one count but fewer than ten. The V and J genes are TRBV11-2 and TRBJ1-2; D possibly corresponds to TRBD1 (6 bases). The CDR3 sequence is 16 residues long. The ends were cut back, 4 bases at V and 2 bases at J, with 17 bases in the middle. The germline gives CDR1 SGHAT, CDR2 FQNNGV. Here the CDR3 reads CASSSRGPTGNYGYTF. The CDR3 DNA is TGTGCCAGCAGCTCCAGGGGTCCGACGGGGAACTATGGCTACACCTTC. Supplemented by reference TRBV11-2 and TRBJ1-2, the full variable domain reads EAGVAQSPRYKIIEKRQSVAFWCNPISGHATLYWYQQILGQGPKLLIQFQNNGVVDDSQLPKDRFSAERLKGVDSTLKIQPAKLEDSAVYLCASSSRGPTGNYGYTFGSGTRLTVV.

V usage is TRBV7-2 and J usage is TRBJ1-5; D not certain. This CDR3 contains 14 residues. The V and J ends lost 1 base and 4 bases respectively, with 8 bases between them. The germline V gene encodes CDR1 SGHTA and CDR2 FQGNSA. The CDR3 region is CASSLGTTNQPQHF. In DNA form, the CDR3 reads TGTGCCAGCAGCTTAGGAACCACAAATCAGCCCCAGCATTTT.

This sequence joins TRBV3-1 (or the pseudogene TRBV3-2) and TRBJ2-7; 7 bases are a match to TRBD1. CDR1 LGHDT and CDR2 YNNKEL come from the germline V gene (reference sequence). The CDR3 totals 15 residues. J gave up 7 bases and V 4 bases, and 13 bases lay outside the gene matches. CDR3 in DNA: TGTGCCAGCAGCCCTGACCTAAACAGGGGTCGAGAGCAGTACTTC. Translation: CASSPDLNRGREQYF.

The chain uses TRBV15 and TRBJ1-1; D is ambiguous. The germline V gene encodes CDR1 LNHNV and CDR2 YYDKDF (reference sequence). This CDR3 comprises 13 residues. V was clipped by 0 bases and J by 5 bases, with 7 bases between them. CDR3 sequence reads: CATSRDLNTEAFF. CDR3 in DNA: TGTGCCACCAGCAGAGATCTAAATACTGAAGCTTTCTTT.

The V gene is TRBV7-2, the J gene TRBJ2-1; 9 positions match TRBD1. Germline CDR1 is SGHTA and CDR2 is FQGNSA. CDR3 size: 15 residues. The trim removed 0 bases at V and 7 bases at J, leaving 4 bases unmatched. The CDR3 is CASSLAGQGQNEQFF. CDR3 nucleotides: TGTGCCAGCAGCTTAGCGGGACAGGGCCAAAATGAGCAGTTCTTC.

This clone has only a few counts. This chain uses TRBV7-9 with TRBJ1-6, with no clear D. Germline lookup yields CDR1 SEHNR and CDR2 FQNEAQ (reference sequence). The length of the CDR3 is 14 residues. Trimming pared 7 bases from V and 6 bases from J, leaving 13 bases between. The CDR3 loop is CASTKTGGNSPLHF. In nucleotides, the CDR3 is TGTGCCAGCACCAAAACGGGTGGTAATTCACCCCTCCACTTT.

The V and J genes are TRBV30 and TRBJ2-1; 8 nucleotides align to TRBD2. Germline trimming cut 5 bases from V and 4 bases from J; bases unmatched to any gene: 10. CDR3 length equals 15 residues. Germline assignment: CDR1 GTSNPN and CDR2 SVGIG (reference sequence). The chain's CDR3 is CAWGSPSGLYNEQFF. DNA of the CDR3: TGTGCCTGGGGCTCCCCTAGCGGGCTTTACAATGAGCAGTTCTTC.

This clone turned up a few times. The chain combines TRBV19 with TRBJ2-7; D gene ambiguous. Trimming left V 2 bases short and J 5 bases short, with 16 bases between. The length of the CDR3 is 15 residues. Per the germline V gene, CDR1 is LNHDA and CDR2 is SQIVND (reference sequence). The CDR3 DNA reads as TGTGCCAGTAGTATACGGGTCGGAGAACCAGACGAGCAGTACTTC. It is translated as CASSIRVGEPDEQYF. The full variable domain, its missing parts supplied by reference TRBV19 and TRBJ2-7, is DGGITQSPKYLFRKEGQNVTLSCEQNLNHDAMYWYRQDPGQGLRLIYYSQIVNDFQKGDIAEGYSVSREKKESFPLTVTSAQKNPTAFYLCASSIRVGEPDEQYFGPGTRLTVT.

In this sample, this clone turned up a few times. The V gene is TRBV19, the J gene TRBJ1-4, with 9 bases that match TRBD1. Losses at the gene ends were 4 bases for V and 7 bases for J; bases not matched to a gene: 10. The germline CDR1 and CDR2 sequences are LNHDA and SQIVND (reference sequence). CDR3 length equals 16 residues. The chain's CDR3 is CASSTPTGTGFEKLFF. The CDR3 DNA follows: TGTGCCAGTAGTACTCCAACCGGGACAGGGTTTGAAAAACTGTTTTTT.

The rearrangement joins TRBV18 to TRBJ1-3; TRBD1 aligns across 8 bases. The CDR3 covers 17 residues. Unmatched junction bases numbered 8, after V lost 1 base and J lost 3 bases. In germline, CDR1 is KGHSH, CDR2 LQKENI. The CDR3 region has the DNA TGTGCCAGCTCACCACAGAGGGACAGGAGAATTGGAAACACCATATATTTT. Protein sequence: CASSPQRDRRIGNTIYF.

Ten or more counts support this clone. V gene TRBV4-1 combines with J gene TRBJ1-3; D might be TRBD1 (5 bases). Deletions cut 2 bases from V and 1 base from J, with 15 bases between. The germline V gene encodes CDR1 MGHRA and CDR2 YSYEKL. This CDR3 has 17 amino acids. In DNA, the CDR3 is TGCGCCAGCAGCCAACAAAAGTCGACAGATTCTGGAAACACCATATATTTT. This codes for CASSQQKSTDSGNTIYF.

This clone has just one count. The rearrangement uses TRBV19 and TRBJ1-6, with 8 bases fitting TRBD1. V shed 8 bases, J shed 4 bases, and the junction held 1 base outside the gene matches. Germline V gene lookup returns CDR1 LNHDA and CDR2 SQIVND (reference sequence). The CDR3 is 13 residues long. CDR3 residues: CASDRGYNSPLHF. CDR3 DNA: TGTGCCAGTGACAGGGGTTATAATTCACCCCTCCACTTT.

V is TRBV30 and J is TRBJ2-1; 14 positions agree with TRBD2. The germline gives CDR1 GTSNPN, CDR2 SVGIG (reference sequence). The trim removed 4 bases at V and 5 bases at J, leaving 4 bases unmatched. This CDR3 is 15 amino acids long. CDR3 nucleotides: TGTGCCTGGACGGGACTAGCGGGGGCCCACAATGAGCAGTTCTTC. Translation: CAWTGLAGAHNEQFF.